This TCR beta chain is from a study of T cells in Graves' hyperthyroidism and ophthalmopathy. V was cut by 5 bases and J by 0 bases, with 11 bases left in between. From germline, CDR1 is SGHTA and CDR2 FQGNSA. This CDR3 is built from 16 residues. From RNA transcripts, TCR beta CDR3 regions were amplified. RT-PCR in the first round (using the HTBI primer set) targeted the TCR CDR3. MiXCR, applied by TCRdb to the multiplex PCR reads, yields one record per CDR3 protein. The sample has roughly 500,000 distinct CDR3 sequences, just over 45% seen once. The clonotype was recovered from an adult woman with Graves' disease, either hyperthyroidism or ophthalmopathy (not recorded which). The specimen sequenced was peripheral blood or thyroid tissue (not recorded which). V usage is TRBV7-2 and J usage is TRBJ2-6; D is perhaps TRBD1 (6 bases). The CDR3 is CASSDRLYSGANVLTF. CDR3 DNA: TGTGCCAGCAGCGACAGGCTATACTCTGGGGCCAACGTCCTGACTTTC.